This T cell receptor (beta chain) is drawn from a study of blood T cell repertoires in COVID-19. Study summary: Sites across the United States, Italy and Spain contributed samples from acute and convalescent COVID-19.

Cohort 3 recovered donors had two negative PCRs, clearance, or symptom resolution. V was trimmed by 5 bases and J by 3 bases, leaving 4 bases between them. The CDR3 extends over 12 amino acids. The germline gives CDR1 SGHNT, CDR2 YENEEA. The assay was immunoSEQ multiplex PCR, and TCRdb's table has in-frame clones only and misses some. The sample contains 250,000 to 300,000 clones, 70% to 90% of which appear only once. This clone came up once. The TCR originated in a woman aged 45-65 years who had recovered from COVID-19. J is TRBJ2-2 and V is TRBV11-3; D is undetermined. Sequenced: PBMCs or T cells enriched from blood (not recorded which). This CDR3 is CASSRDTGELFF. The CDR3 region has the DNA TGTGCCAGCAGCCGGGACACCGGGGAGCTGTTTTTT.